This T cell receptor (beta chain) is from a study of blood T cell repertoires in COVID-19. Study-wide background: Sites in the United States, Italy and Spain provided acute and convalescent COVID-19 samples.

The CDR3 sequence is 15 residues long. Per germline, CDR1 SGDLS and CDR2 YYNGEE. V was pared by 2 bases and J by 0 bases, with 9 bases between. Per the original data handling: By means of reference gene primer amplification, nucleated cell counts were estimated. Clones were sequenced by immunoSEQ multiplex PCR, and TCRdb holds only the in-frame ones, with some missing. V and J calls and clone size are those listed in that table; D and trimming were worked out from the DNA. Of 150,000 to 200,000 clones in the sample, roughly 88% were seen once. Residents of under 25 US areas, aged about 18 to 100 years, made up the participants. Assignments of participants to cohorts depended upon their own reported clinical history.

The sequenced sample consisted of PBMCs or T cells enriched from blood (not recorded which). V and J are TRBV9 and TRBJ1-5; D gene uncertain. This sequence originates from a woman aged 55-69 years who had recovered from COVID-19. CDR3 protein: CASSVSSGSNQPQHF. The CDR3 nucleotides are TGTGCCAGCAGCGTTTCCTCAGGTAGCAATCAGCCCCAGCATTTT.